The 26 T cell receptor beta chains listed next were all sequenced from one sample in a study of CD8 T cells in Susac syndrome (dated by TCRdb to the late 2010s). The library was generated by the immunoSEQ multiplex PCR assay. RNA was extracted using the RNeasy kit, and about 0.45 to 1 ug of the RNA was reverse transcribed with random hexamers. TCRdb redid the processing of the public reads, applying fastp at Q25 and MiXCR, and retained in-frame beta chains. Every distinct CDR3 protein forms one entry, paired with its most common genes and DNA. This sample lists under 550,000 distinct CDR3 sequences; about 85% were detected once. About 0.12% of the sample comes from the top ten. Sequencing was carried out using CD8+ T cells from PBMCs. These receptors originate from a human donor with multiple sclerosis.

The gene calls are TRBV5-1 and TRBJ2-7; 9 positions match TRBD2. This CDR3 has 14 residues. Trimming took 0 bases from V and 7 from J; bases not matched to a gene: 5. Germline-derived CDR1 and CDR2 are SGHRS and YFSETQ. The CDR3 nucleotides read TGCGCCAGCAGCTTGGAAGGGACTAGCCAAGAGCAGTACTTC. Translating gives CASSLEGTSQEQYF.

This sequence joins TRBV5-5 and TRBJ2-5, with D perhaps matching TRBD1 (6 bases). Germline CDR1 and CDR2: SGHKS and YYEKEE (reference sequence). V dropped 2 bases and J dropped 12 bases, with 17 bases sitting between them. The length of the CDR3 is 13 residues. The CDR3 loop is CASSFENREEEYF. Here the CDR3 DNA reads TGTGCCAGCAGCTTTGAGAACAGGGAAGAGGAGTACTTC.

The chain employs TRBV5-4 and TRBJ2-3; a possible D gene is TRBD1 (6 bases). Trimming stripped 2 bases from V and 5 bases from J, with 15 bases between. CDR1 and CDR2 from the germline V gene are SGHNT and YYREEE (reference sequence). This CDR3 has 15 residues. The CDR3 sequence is CASSFGQTFGDTQYF. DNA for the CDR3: TGTGCCAGCAGCTTCGGACAGACGTTCGGAGATACGCAGTATTTT.

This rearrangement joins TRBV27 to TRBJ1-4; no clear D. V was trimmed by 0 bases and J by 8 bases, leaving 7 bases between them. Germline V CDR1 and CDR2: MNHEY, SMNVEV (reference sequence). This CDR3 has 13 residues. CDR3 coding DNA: TGTGCCAGCAGTTTATCAGAGTGGGAAAAACTGTTTTTT. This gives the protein CASSLSEWEKLFF.

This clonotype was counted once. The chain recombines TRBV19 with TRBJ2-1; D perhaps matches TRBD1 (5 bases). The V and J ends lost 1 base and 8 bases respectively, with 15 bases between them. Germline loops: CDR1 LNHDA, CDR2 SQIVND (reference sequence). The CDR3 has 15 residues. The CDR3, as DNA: TGTGCCAGTAGTATAGTAGTGTATGGGGCAGATGAGCAGTTCTTC. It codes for CASSIVVYGADEQFF. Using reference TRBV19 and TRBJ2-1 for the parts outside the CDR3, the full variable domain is DGGITQSPKYLFRKEGQNVTLSCEQNLNHDAMYWYRQDPGQGLRLIYYSQIVNDFQKGDIAEGYSVSREKKESFPLTVTSAQKNPTAFYLCASSIVVYGADEQFFGPGTRLTVL.

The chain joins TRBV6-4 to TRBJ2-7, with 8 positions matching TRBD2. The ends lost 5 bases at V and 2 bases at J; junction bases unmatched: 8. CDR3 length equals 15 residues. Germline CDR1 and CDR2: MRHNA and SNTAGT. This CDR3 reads CASSLEAGDTYEQYF. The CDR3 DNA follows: TGTGCCAGCAGTCTCGAAGCGGGGGACACCTACGAGCAGTACTTC.

Here the CDR3 reads CASSIGGRELFF. CDR3 nucleotides: TGTGCCAGTAGTATTGGCGGGCGGGAGCTGTTTTTT. The V and J genes are TRBV19 and TRBJ2-2; D is perhaps TRBD2 (5 bases). Germline lookup yields CDR1 LNHDA and CDR2 SQIVND (reference sequence). Trimming removed 3 bases at V and 9 bases at J, with 8 bases between. This CDR3 contains 12 residues.

This chain's CDR3 is CASSDEDSPDYGYTF. DNA for the CDR3: TGTGCCAGCAGTGACGAGGACAGCCCCGACTATGGCTACACCTTC. The V gene is TRBV25-1, the J gene TRBJ1-2; perhaps TRBD1 as D (6 bases). Germline V lookup: CDR1 MGHDK, CDR2 SYGVNS. There are 15 residues in the CDR3. The ends were cut back, 3 bases at V and 3 bases at J, with 14 bases in the middle.

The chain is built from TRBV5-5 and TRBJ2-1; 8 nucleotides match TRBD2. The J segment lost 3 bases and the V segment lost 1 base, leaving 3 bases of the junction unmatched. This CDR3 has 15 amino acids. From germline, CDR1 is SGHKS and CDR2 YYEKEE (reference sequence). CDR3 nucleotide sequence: TGTGCCAGCAGCTTGAGTAGCGGGAACTACAATGAGCAGTTCTTC. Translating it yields CASSLSSGNYNEQFF.

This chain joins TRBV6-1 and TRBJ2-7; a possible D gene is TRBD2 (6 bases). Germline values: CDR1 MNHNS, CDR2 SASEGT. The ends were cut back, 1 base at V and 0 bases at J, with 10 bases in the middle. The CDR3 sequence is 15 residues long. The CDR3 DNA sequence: TGTGCCAGCAGTGAAGAGGAGGGGAGCTCCTACGAGCAGTACTTC. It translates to CASSEEEGSSYEQYF.

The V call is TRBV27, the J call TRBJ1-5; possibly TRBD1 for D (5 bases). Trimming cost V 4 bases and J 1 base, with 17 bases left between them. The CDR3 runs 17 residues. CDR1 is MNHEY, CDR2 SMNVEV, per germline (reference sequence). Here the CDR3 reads CASSSGWEGASNQPQHF. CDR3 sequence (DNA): TGTGCCAGCAGTTCTGGGTGGGAAGGGGCCAGCAATCAGCCCCAGCATTTT.

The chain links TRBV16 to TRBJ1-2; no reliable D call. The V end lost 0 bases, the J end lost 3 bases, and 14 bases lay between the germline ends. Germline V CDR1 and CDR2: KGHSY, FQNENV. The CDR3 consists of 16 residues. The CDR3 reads CASSQSIRTPYYGYTF. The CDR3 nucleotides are TGTGCCAGCAGCCAATCGATAAGGACTCCCTACTATGGCTACACCTTC.

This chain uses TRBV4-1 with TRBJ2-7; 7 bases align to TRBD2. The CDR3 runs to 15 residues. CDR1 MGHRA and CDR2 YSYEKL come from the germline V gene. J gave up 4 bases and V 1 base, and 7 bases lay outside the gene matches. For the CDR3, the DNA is TGCGCCAGCAGCCAAGTGGGGGTCGGGGGGTACGAGCAGTACTTC. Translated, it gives CASSQVGVGGYEQYF.

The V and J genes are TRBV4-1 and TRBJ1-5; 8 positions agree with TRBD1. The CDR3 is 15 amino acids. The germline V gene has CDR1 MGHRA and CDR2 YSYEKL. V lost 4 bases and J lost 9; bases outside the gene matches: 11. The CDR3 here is CASSLMGQAMWPQHF. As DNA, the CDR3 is TGCGCCAGCAGCCTTATGGGACAGGCAATGTGGCCCCAGCATTTT.

CDR3 bases: TGTGCCAGCAGCTGGGGCGGACCCCAAGAGACCCAGTACTTC. Translating it yields CASSWGGPQETQYF. V and J are TRBV7-8 and TRBJ2-5, with D possibly TRBD1 on 5 matching bases. Germline V gene sequence: CDR1 SGHVS, CDR2 FQNEAQ. V was trimmed by 4 bases and J by 1 base, leaving 10 bases between them. The CDR3 extends over 14 amino acids.

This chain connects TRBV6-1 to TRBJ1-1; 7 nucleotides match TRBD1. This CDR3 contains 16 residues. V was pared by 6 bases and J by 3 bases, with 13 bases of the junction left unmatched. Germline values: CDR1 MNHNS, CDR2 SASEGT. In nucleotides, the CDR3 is TGTGCCAGCAGAAAACCGGGACAGCGAAGGGACACTGAAGCTTTCTTT. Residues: CASRKPGQRRDTEAFF.

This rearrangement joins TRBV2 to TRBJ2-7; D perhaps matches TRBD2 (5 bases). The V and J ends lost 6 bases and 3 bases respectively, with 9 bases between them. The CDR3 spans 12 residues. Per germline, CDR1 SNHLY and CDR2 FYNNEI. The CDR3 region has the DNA TGTGCCAGCAGACCCGAGGGCTACGAGCAGTACTTC. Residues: CASRPEGYEQYF.

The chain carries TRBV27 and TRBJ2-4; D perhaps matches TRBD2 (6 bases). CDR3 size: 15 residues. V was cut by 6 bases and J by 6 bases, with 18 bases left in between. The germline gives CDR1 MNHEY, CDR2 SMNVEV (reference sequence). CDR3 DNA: TGTGCCAGCAGCCAATCCAGCCACGGGGGAAACATTCAGTACTTC. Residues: CASSQSSHGGNIQYF.

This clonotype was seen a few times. The CDR3 DNA reads as TGTGCCAGCAGTTTATCTCCAGCAGGGGGCGAGGTTGGAAAAGGCTACACCTTC. It translates to CASSLSPAGGEVGKGYTF. This chain uses TRBV27 with TRBJ1-2; 8 bases fit TRBD1. Germline loops: CDR1 MNHEY, CDR2 SMNVEV (reference sequence). Unmatched junction bases numbered 17, after V lost 0 bases and J lost 8 bases. The CDR3 extends over 18 amino acids.

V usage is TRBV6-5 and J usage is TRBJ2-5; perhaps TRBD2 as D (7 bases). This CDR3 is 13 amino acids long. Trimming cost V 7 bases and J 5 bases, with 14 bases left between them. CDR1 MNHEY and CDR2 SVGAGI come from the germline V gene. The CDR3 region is CASTKGGEETQYF. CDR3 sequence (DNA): TGTGCCAGCACCAAGGGGGGGGAGGAGACCCAGTACTTC.

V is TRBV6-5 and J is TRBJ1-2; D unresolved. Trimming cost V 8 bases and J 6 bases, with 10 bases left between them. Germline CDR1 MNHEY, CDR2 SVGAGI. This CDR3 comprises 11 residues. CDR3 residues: CASLGGNGYTF. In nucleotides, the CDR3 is TGTGCCAGCCTGGGCGGCAATGGCTACACCTTC.

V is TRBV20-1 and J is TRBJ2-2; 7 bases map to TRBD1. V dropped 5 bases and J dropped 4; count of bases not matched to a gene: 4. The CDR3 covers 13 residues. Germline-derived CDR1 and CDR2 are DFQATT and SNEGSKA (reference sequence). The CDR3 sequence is CSAGYRGTGELFF. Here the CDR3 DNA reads TGCAGTGCTGGTTACAGGGGCACCGGGGAGCTGTTTTTT.

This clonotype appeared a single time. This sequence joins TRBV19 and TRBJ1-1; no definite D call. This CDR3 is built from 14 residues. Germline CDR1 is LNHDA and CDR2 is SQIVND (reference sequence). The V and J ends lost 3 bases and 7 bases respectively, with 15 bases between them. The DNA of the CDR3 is TGTGCCAGTAGTATTCACTACCGGACCCTTGAAGCTTTCTTT. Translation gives CASSIHYRTLEAFF.

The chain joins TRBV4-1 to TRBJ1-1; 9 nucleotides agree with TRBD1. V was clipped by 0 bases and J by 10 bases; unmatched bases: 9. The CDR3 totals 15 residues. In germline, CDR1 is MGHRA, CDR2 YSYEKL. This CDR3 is CASSQDPGQGLIAFF. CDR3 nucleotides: TGCGCCAGCAGCCAAGATCCGGGACAGGGATTGATAGCTTTCTTT.

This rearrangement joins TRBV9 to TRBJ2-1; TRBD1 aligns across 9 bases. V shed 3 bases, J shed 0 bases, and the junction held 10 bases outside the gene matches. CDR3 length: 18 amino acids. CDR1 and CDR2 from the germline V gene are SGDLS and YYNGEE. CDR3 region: CASSGTGTGLSSYNEQFF. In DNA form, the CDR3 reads TGTGCCAGCAGCGGAACCGGGACAGGGCTTAGCTCCTACAATGAGCAGTTCTTC. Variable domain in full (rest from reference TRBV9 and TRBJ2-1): DSGVTQTPKHLITATGQRVTLRCSPRSGDLSVYWYQQSLDQGLQFLIQYYNGEERAKGNILERFSAQQFPDLHSELNLSSLELGDSALYFCASSGTGTGLSSYNEQFFGPGTRLTVL.

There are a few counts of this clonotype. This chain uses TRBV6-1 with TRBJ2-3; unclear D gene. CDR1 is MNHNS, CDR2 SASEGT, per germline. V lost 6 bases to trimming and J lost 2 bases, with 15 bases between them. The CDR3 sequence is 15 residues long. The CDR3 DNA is TGTGCCAGCAGAACCGGTCTAGACTCCACAGATACGCAGTATTTT. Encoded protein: CASRTGLDSTDTQYF.